Sequencing of this T cell receptor beta chain was carried out in a study of blood T cell repertoires in COVID-19. About the research overall: Donors in the United States, Italy and Spain gave samples during acute or convalescent COVID-19.

All recovered Cohort 3 donors got two negative PCRs, got clearance, or saw symptom resolution. In the authors' workflow: Researchers report that nucleated cell counts were estimated from reference gene primer amplification. Assay used: immunoSEQ multiplex PCR; TCRdb lists only in-frame clones, some missing. The DNA gave D and trimming, while V, J and clone size come from that table. The profile shows about 320,000 clones, under 90% of them singletons. The V gene end was trimmed by 4 bases and the J gene end by 9 bases; junction bases not matched to a gene: 5. The CDR3 consists of 12 residues. CDR1 is SGHRS and CDR2 is YFSETQ in the germline V gene.

The chain has TRBV5-1 and TRBJ2-3, with 7 bases aligning to TRBD1. The receptor comes from a man in his 60s who had recovered from COVID-19. Sequencing was performed on PBMCs or T cells enriched from blood (not recorded which). The CDR3 DNA reads as TGCGCCAGCAGCCAACAGGGGACAACGCAGTATTTT. The encoded protein is CASSQQGTTQYF.